Included here is one T cell receptor (beta chain) sequence, with context. This CDR3 region has 12 residues. CDR1 is MDHEN, CDR2 SYDVKM, per germline. V gave up 1 base and J gave up 4 bases, with 4 bases separating them. This specimen belongs to a study of shared clonotypes between healthy human individuals. Study overall: Each donor's CD4 naive and CD4 memory cells filled three plates apiece, CD8 naive two, and CD8 memory one.

Donors were healthy HIV-negative adults without recently reported acute infections or vaccinations. Clones were sequenced by immunoSEQ multiplex PCR, and TCRdb holds only the in-frame ones, with some missing. Found here are about 1 million clones, 60% to 80% of them singletons; the top ten hold about 1.5%. The sequenced sample was memory CD4+ T cells sorted from blood. Indicated subset: CD45RA-negative fraction. V usage is TRBV28 and J usage is TRBJ1-2; D is unresolved. The origin of this receptor is a man between 18 and 29 years old in good health. DNA of the CDR3: TGTGCCAGCAGTTTATCCGGCTATGGCTACACCTTC. Residues: CASSLSGYGYTF.